These T cell receptor beta chains were read from a single sample in a study of T cell responses to AZD1222 COVID-19 vaccine. Method: immunoSEQ multiplex PCR; TCRdb's copy keeps in-frame clones and lacks some. Of some 150,000 clones in the sample, 85% to 95% were seen once. Sample: peripheral blood, taken on day 0 of AZD1222 vaccination. These receptors came from an adult in good health. The CDR3 runs from the conserved cysteine through the conserved F or W. Each record gives: V gene, J gene, D gene, clone size, CDR3 DNA, CDR3 protein. The D gene is left open where the match is weak. A row's size may be missing; if present it is once, few, many or a size class.

TRBV29-1	TRBJ1-1	TRBD1	NA	TGCAGCGTCGTGCCGGGACAGGGGACTGAAGCTTTCTTT	CSVVPGQGTEAFF
TRBV11-3	TRBJ1-2	NA	NA	TGTGCCAGCAGCCTTAACGGGTATGGCTACACCTTC	CASSLNGYGYTF
TRBV6-5	TRBJ2-2	NA	NA	TGTGCCAGCAGTTACTACGCGAACACCGGGGAGCTGTTTTTT	CASSYYANTGELFF
TRBV5-1	TRBJ2-7	NA	NA	TGCGCCAGCAGCTACACTAGTTTCGGCGAGCAGTACTTC	CASSYTSFGEQYF
TRBV15	TRBJ1-2	NA	NA	TGTGCCACCAGCAGAGGTGAGCTTTATGGCTACACCTTC	CATSRGELYGYTF
TRBV19	TRBJ2-1	TRBD2	NA	TGTGCCAGCCAGAAACTAGCGGGAGGGAACAATGAGCAGTTCTTC	CASQKLAGGNNEQFF
TRBV28	TRBJ2-7	NA	NA	TGTGCCAGCTTTGACGGACCTTACGAGCAGTACTTC	CASFDGPYEQYF
TRBV11-2	TRBJ1-2	NA	NA	TGTGCCAGCAGCTTAGGCTCAGGGAACTATGGCTACACCTTC	CASSLGSGNYGYTF
TRBV3-1/TRBV3-2	TRBJ2-7	TRBD1	NA	TGTGCCAGCAGCCAAGTGAGGGGGCTTGGTGGCGAGCAGTACTTC	CASSQVRGLGGEQYF
TRBV10-1	TRBJ2-3	TRBD1	NA	TGCGCCAGCAGTGAAAGGGCAGGGGGCCTGAATACGCAGTATTTT	CASSERAGGLNTQYF
TRBV5-1	TRBJ2-7	NA	NA	TGCGCCAGCAGCTTGGGGGCCACATTGGGCGAGCAGTACTTC	CASSLGATLGEQYF
TRBV3-1/TRBV3-2	TRBJ1-3	NA	NA	TGTGCCAGCAGCCCGGGACCCCCAGTGGGAGGAAACACCATATATTTT	CASSPGPPVGGNTIYF
TRBV7-9	TRBJ1-3	NA	NA	TGTGCCAGCAGCTTAAACGGAAACACCATATATTTT	CASSLNGNTIYF
TRBV5-4	TRBJ1-1	NA	NA	TGTGCCAGCAGCTTGCCGGGGATTGACACTGAAGCTTTCTTT	CASSLPGIDTEAFF
TRBV20-1	TRBJ2-3	NA	NA	TGCAGTGCTCCGGGGCCAGATACGCAGTATTTT	CSAPGPDTQYF
TRBV6-1	TRBJ1-5	NA	NA	TGTGCCAGCAGTGATTTATCGGGTGATAATCAGCCCCAGCATTTT	CASSDLSGDNQPQHF
TRBV18	TRBJ1-3	NA	NA	TGTGCCAGCTCACCAGCTGGGCGCAGCTCTGGAAACACCATATATTTT	CASSPAGRSSGNTIYF
TRBV19	TRBJ2-7	NA	NA	TGTGCCAGTAGTATAACGGGGGGCTGGTACGAGCAGTACTTC	CASSITGGWYEQYF
TRBV29-1	TRBJ1-1	NA	NA	TGCAGCGTTCGTCAGGGGATTAGAGCTTTCTTT	CSVRQGIRAFF
TRBV11-1	TRBJ2-1	NA	NA	TGTGCCAGCAGCTTAGGCTACAATGAGCAGTTCTTC	CASSLGYNEQFF
TRBV19	TRBJ2-7	TRBD1	NA	TGTGCCAGTAGTGTTACCGGGACAGGGGGCCGCGAGCAGTACTTC	CASSVTGTGGREQYF
TRBV5-1	TRBJ2-3	TRBD2	NA	TGCGCCAGCAGCTCGGGACTAGCGGGGAGACCAGATACGCAGTATTTT	CASSSGLAGRPDTQYF
TRBV4-1	TRBJ1-6	TRBD1	few	TGCGCCAGCAGCCAAGAACAGGGGCCAGCCCCGGAGTCACCCCTCCACTTT	CASSQEQGPAPESPLHF
TRBV30	TRBJ1-5	NA	NA	TGTGCCTGGGGACCTCGCCTTGGGGAGCCCCAGCATTTT	CAWGPRLGEPQHF
TRBV19	TRBJ1-5	NA	NA	TGTGCCAGTACCCCCCGGGGGGTCAGTCAGCCCCAGCATTTT	CASTPRGVSQPQHF
TRBV4-1	TRBJ1-2	NA	NA	TGCGCCAGCAGCCAAGTCCGGGAAGCTAACTATGGCTACACCTTC	CASSQVREANYGYTF
TRBV14	TRBJ2-2	NA	NA	TGTGCCAGCAGCCAAGTGGGGGCAGGGAGGATTACCGGGGAGCTGTTTTTT	CASSQVGAGRITGELFF
TRBV6-5	TRBJ1-4	NA	NA	TGTGCCAGCAAATTCTCCTCAACAACTAATGAAAAACTGTTTTTT	CASKFSSTTNEKLFF
TRBV25-1	TRBJ2-2	NA	NA	TGTGCCAGCAGCGTCCAGAGCGGGGAGCTGTTTTTT	CASSVQSGELFF
TRBV6-5	TRBJ2-3	NA	NA	TGTGCCAGCAGGGCAGAAAGATTGCTCACAGATACGCAGTATTTT	CASRAERLLTDTQYF
TRBV19	TRBJ2-7	NA	NA	TGTGCCAGTAGTTTCGGACGGGCTGGCCCCTACGAGCAGTACTTC	CASSFGRAGPYEQYF
TRBV27	TRBJ2-7	NA	NA	TGTGCCGCTAGTGGGGGAGAAAACGAGCAGTACTTC	CAASGGENEQYF
TRBV5-1	TRBJ2-5	NA	NA	TGCGCCAGCAGCCCAGGGACGGACCTACAGACCCAGTACTTC	CASSPGTDLQTQYF
TRBV19	TRBJ1-6	NA	few	TGTGCCAGTAGATCCGGATCGGGGGGAAATAATTCACCCCTCCACTTT	CASRSGSGGNNSPLHF
TRBV27	TRBJ1-2	TRBD1	NA	TGTGCCAGCAGTCCTGGGACAGGTAGAAATGGCTACACCTTC	CASSPGTGRNGYTF
TRBV4-1	TRBJ2-7	TRBD2	NA	TGCGCCAGCAGCCCCTCCCTCAGTAGTAGCGGGATAGTTTACGAGCAGTACTTC	CASSPSLSSSGIVYEQYF
TRBV11-2	TRBJ2-7	NA	NA	TGTGCCAGCAGCCGCGACAGGAGCTCCTACGAGCAGTACTTC	CASSRDRSSYEQYF
TRBV21-1	TRBJ2-2	NA	NA	TGTGCCAGCAGCCCCCACCCCGTCGGGAACACCGGGGAGCTGTTTTTT	CASSPHPVGNTGELFF
TRBV19	TRBJ1-2	NA	NA	TGTGCCAGTAGTATCCCCGGGACAATCGGTGGCTACACCTTC	CASSIPGTIGGYTF
TRBV5-8	TRBJ1-1	TRBD1	NA	TGTGCCAGCAGCTTGGCGACAGGGGGTCCCCCTACGGGCACTGAAGCTTTCTTT	CASSLATGGPPTGTEAFF
TRBV10-3	TRBJ1-2	TRBD1	NA	TGTGCCATCAGTGATCTTACAGGGGGGTTGGGTCGGAACTATGGCTACACCTTC	CAISDLTGGLGRNYGYTF
TRBV19	TRBJ1-1	TRBD1	few	TGTGCCAGTAGTATTCAGACAGGGGGCACTGAAGCTTTCTTT	CASSIQTGGTEAFF
TRBV16	TRBJ1-2	NA	NA	TGTGCCAGCAGCCACCGAGGACACCCCAACTATGGCTACACCTTC	CASSHRGHPNYGYTF
TRBV11-2	TRBJ2-5	NA	few	TGTGCCAGCAGCTTAGTTGGGTACCAAGAGACCCAGTACTTC	CASSLVGYQETQYF
TRBV19	TRBJ1-2	NA	once	TGTGCCAGTAGGGACAGTCCGGACTATGGCTACACCTTC	CASRDSPDYGYTF
TRBV7-6	TRBJ1-2	NA	NA	TGTGCCAGCAGCACAACGAAGGACTATGGCTACACCTTC	CASSTTKDYGYTF
TRBV9	TRBJ2-7	TRBD1	NA	TGTGCCAGCAGCGTAGGACAGGGGGCGACTTGGGAGCAGTACTTC	CASSVGQGATWEQYF
TRBV5-1	TRBJ1-2	TRBD1	NA	TGCGCCAGCAGCTTGGCGGGGACAGGCAACTATGGCTACACCTTC	CASSLAGTGNYGYTF
TRBV12-3/TRBV12-4	TRBJ1-4	TRBD1	NA	TGTGCCAGCAGCCCGACAGGGGGAAAACTGTTTTTT	CASSPTGGKLFF
TRBV6-4	TRBJ2-3	TRBD2	once	TGTGCCAGCAGTCTACTAGCGGGAGGGTCAGATACGCAGTATTTT	CASSLLAGGSDTQYF
TRBV29-1	TRBJ2-1	NA	NA	TGCAGCGCAGAGAGACAGCTTTCCTACAATGAGCAGTTCTTC	CSAERQLSYNEQFF
TRBV6-5	TRBJ2-3	TRBD1	NA	TGTGCCAGCAGTTACATGGACAGGAACACAGATACGCAGTATTTT	CASSYMDRNTDTQYF
TRBV27	TRBJ2-1	NA	NA	TGTGCCAGCAGTTTAGACCCGAACAATGAGCAGTTCTTC	CASSLDPNNEQFF
TRBV12-5	TRBJ1-2	NA	NA	TGTGCTAGTGGTTCCCCGCCAGGCAGGGGATCATATGGCTACACCTTC	CASGSPPGRGSYGYTF
TRBV24-1	TRBJ2-3	NA	NA	TGTGCCACCAGTGATTCTCGCCTAGCTGGGACAGATACGCAGTATTTT	CATSDSRLAGTDTQYF
TRBV11-3	TRBJ2-3	NA	NA	TGTGCCAGCAGCTTAGGAGGGGACGGCACAGATACGCAGTATTTT	CASSLGGDGTDTQYF
TRBV9	TRBJ2-1	NA	NA	TGTGCCAGCAGCGTAGAGGCAGAGAAAGAGTTCTTC	CASSVEAEKEFF
TRBV29-1	TRBJ1-1	NA	NA	TGCAGCGTAGGACAGTCGATGGACACTGAAGCTTTCTTT	CSVGQSMDTEAFF
TRBV6-4	TRBJ2-7	NA	NA	TGTGCCAGCCCGAGAGAGATCTACGAGCAGTACTTC	CASPREIYEQYF
TRBV27	TRBJ2-7	NA	few	TGTGCCAGCAGTCCAGGAGGAGGGGGCGAGCAGTACTTC	CASSPGGGGEQYF